This section outlines one T cell receptor (beta chain) sequence together with its context. Its antigen is unidentified. This sample was taken from a study of cytomegalovirus exposure and HLA in healthy donors. The CDR3 is made up of 17 amino acids. CDR1 and CDR2 from the germline V gene are SGHNT and YYREEE (reference sequence). V was clipped by 1 base and J by 7 bases; unmatched bases: 11. Study-wide results and caveats: Most TCR sequences proved rare, with some public TCRs found in many donors. The study reported that TCR beta sequences accurately predicted HLA-A and HLA-B alleles in most subjects.

Everyone who donated was a healthy bone marrow donor. PCR used 60 Vbeta primers and 13 Jbeta primers. The protocol was immunoSEQ multiplex PCR, while the TCRdb copy is restricted to in-frame clones and leaves out a portion. The profile shows about 89,000 clones, around 76% of them singletons. This receptor was taken from a man aged 25-45 years in good health and CMV-seropositive. V usage is TRBV5-4 and J usage is TRBJ2-2; 9 bases line up with TRBD2. The sample taken for sequencing was PBMCs. The CDR3 loop is CASSLRSPAGGSGELFF. The CDR3 nucleotides read TGTGCCAGCAGCTTGCGGTCTCCAGCGGGGGGTAGCGGGGAGCTGTTTTTT.